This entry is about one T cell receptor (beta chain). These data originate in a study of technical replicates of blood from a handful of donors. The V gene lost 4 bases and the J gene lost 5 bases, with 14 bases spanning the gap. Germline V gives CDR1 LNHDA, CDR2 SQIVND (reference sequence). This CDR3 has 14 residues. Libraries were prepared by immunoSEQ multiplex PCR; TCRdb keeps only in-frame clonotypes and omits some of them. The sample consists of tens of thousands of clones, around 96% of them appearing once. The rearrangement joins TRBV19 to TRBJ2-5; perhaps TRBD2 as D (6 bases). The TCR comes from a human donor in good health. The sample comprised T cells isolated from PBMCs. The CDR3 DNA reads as TGTGCCAGTAGTACCGGGACTTCTGAGGAGACCCAGTACTTC. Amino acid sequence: CASSTGTSEETQYF.